The 7 T cell receptor beta chains presented below share a single source sample, sequenced in a study of shared clonotypes between healthy human individuals. Here immunoSEQ multiplex PCR was the method, and the copy in TCRdb shows in-frame clones only, minus some. The sample yields roughly 2.5 million clones, around nine tenths seen once. What was sequenced was naive CD4+ T cells sorted from blood. Subset in this sample: CD45RA+ positively selected. These receptors were collected from a man younger than 30 in good health.

The chain combines TRBV2 with TRBJ2-3; 11 positions agree with TRBD2. CDR1 and CDR2 from the germline V gene are SNHLY and FYNNEI. The CDR3 has 16 amino acids. J was trimmed by 0 bases and V by 7 bases; bases with no gene match: 6. Here the CDR3 reads CASKRLAGSSTDTQYF. The CDR3 DNA sequence: TGTGCCAGCAAGAGACTAGCGGGGTCTAGCACAGATACGCAGTATTTT.

V gene TRBV2 combines with J gene TRBJ2-5, with D maybe TRBD2 (5 bases). Germline loops: CDR1 SNHLY, CDR2 FYNNEI. The CDR3 runs 13 residues. V lost 6 bases, J lost 2 bases, and 10 bases lay in between. The CDR3 sequence is CASRGTRQETQYF. Here the CDR3 DNA reads TGTGCCAGCAGGGGAACTAGACAAGAGACCCAGTACTTC.

This chain joins TRBV2 and TRBJ2-7, with 7 positions matching TRBD1. Germline V CDR1 and CDR2: SNHLY, FYNNEI. V dropped 6 bases and J dropped 5; count of bases not matched to a gene: 10. This CDR3 contains 14 residues. CDR3 sequence: CASSLTGTFDEQYF. The CDR3 coding sequence is TGTGCCAGCAGCCTGACAGGGACATTCGACGAGCAGTACTTC.

The genes are TRBV6-6 and TRBJ2-1, with 8 bases aligning to TRBD2. The V and J ends lost 8 bases and 8 bases, in that order; junction bases with no gene match: 14. Germline lookup yields CDR1 MNHNY and CDR2 SVGAGI (reference sequence). CDR3 size: 15 residues. CDR3 loop: CASESTGTRIYEQFF. CDR3 nucleotide sequence: TGTGCCAGCGAATCAACCGGGACTAGGATTTATGAGCAGTTCTTC.

Details on this clone: At the DNA level, this CDR3 is encoded by other sequences in the same sample as well. The chain has TRBV7-3 and TRBJ2-3; D unresolved. The CDR3 has 13 residues. The V end lost 8 bases, the J end lost 2 bases, and 11 bases lay between the germline ends. CDR1 SGHTA and CDR2 FQGTGA come from the germline V gene. This CDR3 reads CASSAGYTDTQYF. As DNA, the CDR3 is TGTGCCAGCTCCGCCGGGTACACAGATACGCAGTATTTT.

The genes are TRBV18 and TRBJ2-7; D tentatively reads TRBD1 or TRBD2 (5 bases each). The germline gives CDR1 KGHSH, CDR2 LQKENI. Trimming shortened V by 6 bases and J by 5 bases, and 23 bases separated the two germline ends. The CDR3 has 16 residues. The CDR3, as DNA: TGTGCCAGCTCGAGAACCGGGACCGCTGACTTCCACGAGCAGTACTTC. Residues: CASSRTGTADFHEQYF.

The gene calls are TRBV2 and TRBJ2-5; 7 bases fit TRBD1. This CDR3 region has 13 residues. Germline V gene data show CDR1 as SNHLY and CDR2 as FYNNEI. V lost 6 bases and J lost 5; bases outside the gene matches: 6. CDR3: CASRRRTGETQYF. The CDR3 DNA sequence: TGTGCCAGCAGACGGAGGACAGGCGAGACCCAGTACTTC.